These 7 T cell receptor beta chains were sequenced from one sample in a study of blood T cell repertoires in COVID-19. Clones were read by immunoSEQ multiplex PCR, and TCRdb kept only the in-frame ones, dropping some. Of about 98,000 clones listed, nearly 90% are singletons. The specimen sequenced was peripheral blood. The receptors derive from a man between 65 and 85 years old with acute or convalescent COVID-19.

The V and J genes are TRBV3-1 (or the pseudogene TRBV3-2) and TRBJ2-3; D is uncertain. The CDR3 runs to 13 residues. The germline V and J ends were trimmed by 4 bases and 6 bases, with 11 bases remaining between them. Germline CDR1 and CDR2: LGHDT and YNNKEL (reference sequence). The CDR3 DNA is TGTGCCAGCAGCCTCGAAGCGAGGGATACGCAGTATTTT. It specifies CASSLEARDTQYF.

The gene calls are TRBV24-1 and TRBJ1-4; TRBD1 matches 7 bases. Germline loops: CDR1 KGHDR, CDR2 SFDVKD. Trimming removed 4 bases from V and 5 bases from J; junction bases left unmatched: 6. The length of the CDR3 is 15 residues. CDR3 protein: CATSDPTGLNEKLFF. The CDR3 DNA reads as TGTGCCACCAGTGACCCGACAGGGTTGAATGAAAAACTGTTTTTT.

V gene TRBV3-1 (or the pseudogene TRBV3-2) combines with J gene TRBJ2-5; 7 bases fit TRBD2. The CDR3 is 15 residues long. Trimming at V came to 2 bases and at J to 1 base, leaving 4 bases not matched to a gene. CDR1 LGHDT and CDR2 YNNKEL come from the germline V gene (reference sequence). CDR3 bases: TGTGCCAGCAGCCAAATCACGGGGGGCCAAGAGACCCAGTACTTC. Translated: CASSQITGGQETQYF.

This clone was detected once. V gene TRBV5-1 combines with J gene TRBJ1-5; 7 bases match TRBD1. CDR1 SGHRS and CDR2 YFSETQ come from the germline V gene. V was pared by 5 bases and J by 6 bases, with 23 bases of the junction left unmatched. The CDR3 totals 19 residues. The CDR3 spells CASSPIRPGSGGSSQPQHF. DNA for the CDR3: TGCGCCAGCAGTCCCATACGTCCGGGATCAGGGGGGAGTAGTCAGCCCCAGCATTTT.

The chain employs TRBV3-1 (or the pseudogene TRBV3-2) and TRBJ1-3, with D perhaps matching TRBD1 (5 bases). Germline CDR1 is LGHDT and CDR2 is YNNKEL (reference sequence). V was cut by 6 bases and J by 1 base, with 10 bases left in between. CDR3 length: 14 residues. The DNA for the CDR3 is TGTGCCAGCAGTCTAAGACAGTCTGGAAACACCATATATTTT. Its protein is CASSLRQSGNTIYF.

V and J are TRBV7-8 and TRBJ1-1; D ambiguous. Trimming removed 1 base from V and 4 bases from J, with 19 bases in between. The CDR3 spans 17 residues. The V gene's germline CDR1 is SGHVS and CDR2 FQNEAQ. This chain's CDR3 is CASSLDSAGGLGTEAFF. The CDR3 nucleotides read TGTGCCAGCAGCTTAGATTCTGCAGGAGGACTGGGCACTGAAGCTTTCTTT.

The V call is TRBV12-2, the J call TRBJ1-3. TRBV12-2 is a pseudogene locus. The CDR3 consists of 20 residues. The chain's CDR3 is CASRLESWGRVRYSGNTIYF. The DNA for the CDR3 is TGTGCAAGTCGCTTAGAAAGTTGGGGGAGGGTGAGATACTCTGGAAACACCATATATTTT.